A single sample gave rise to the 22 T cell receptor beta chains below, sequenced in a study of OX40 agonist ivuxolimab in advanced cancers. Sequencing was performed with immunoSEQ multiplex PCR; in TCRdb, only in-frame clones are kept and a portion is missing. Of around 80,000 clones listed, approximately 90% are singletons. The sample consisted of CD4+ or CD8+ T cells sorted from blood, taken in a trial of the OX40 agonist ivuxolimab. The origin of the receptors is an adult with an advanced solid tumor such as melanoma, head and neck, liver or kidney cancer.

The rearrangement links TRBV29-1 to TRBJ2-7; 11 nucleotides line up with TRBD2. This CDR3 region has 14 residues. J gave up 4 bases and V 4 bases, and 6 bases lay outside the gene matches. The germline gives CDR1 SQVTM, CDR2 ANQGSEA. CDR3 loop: CSVGSASGRYEQYF. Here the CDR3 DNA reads TGCAGCGTTGGTTCGGCTAGCGGGAGGTACGAGCAGTACTTC.

CDR3 sequence (DNA): TGTGCCAGCAGTTTACGGTACGGGGCTAGGACATCCTACACAGATACGCAGTATTTT. Its protein is CASSLRYGARTSYTDTQYF. The gene calls are TRBV27 and TRBJ2-3, with D possibly being TRBD1 or TRBD2 (5 bases each). Trimming shortened V by 2 bases and J by 2 bases, and 23 bases separated the two germline ends. CDR3 length equals 19 residues. The germline V gene encodes CDR1 MNHEY and CDR2 SMNVEV (reference sequence).

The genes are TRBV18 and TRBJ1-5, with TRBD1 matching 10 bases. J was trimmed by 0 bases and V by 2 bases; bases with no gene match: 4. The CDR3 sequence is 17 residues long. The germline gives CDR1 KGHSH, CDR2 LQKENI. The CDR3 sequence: CASSPGTGDYSNQPQHF. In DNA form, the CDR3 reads TGTGCCAGCTCACCAGGGACAGGGGATTATAGCAATCAGCCCCAGCATTTT.

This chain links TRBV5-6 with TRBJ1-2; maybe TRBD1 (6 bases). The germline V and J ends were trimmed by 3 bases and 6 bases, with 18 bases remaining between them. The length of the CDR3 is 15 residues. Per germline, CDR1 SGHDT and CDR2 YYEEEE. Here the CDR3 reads CASSWRGGTQNGYTF. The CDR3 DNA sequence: TGTGCCAGCAGCTGGAGAGGGGGTACACAAAATGGCTACACCTTC.

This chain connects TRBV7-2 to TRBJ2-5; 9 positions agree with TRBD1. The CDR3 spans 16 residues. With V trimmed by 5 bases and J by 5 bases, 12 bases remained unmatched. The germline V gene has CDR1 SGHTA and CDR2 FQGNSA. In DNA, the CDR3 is TGTGCCAGCAGCCCCACAGGGGGCGTGATTACTGAGACCCAGTACTTC. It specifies CASSPTGGVITETQYF. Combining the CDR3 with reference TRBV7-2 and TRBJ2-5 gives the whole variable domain GAGVSQSPSNKVTEKGKDVELRCDPISGHTALYWYRQSLGQGLEFLIYFQGNSAPDKSGLPSDRFSAERTGGSVSTLTIQRTQQEDSAVYLCASSPTGGVITETQYFGPGTRLLVL.

The CDR3 sequence: CASSAQGYHNEQFF. Here the CDR3 DNA reads TGTGCCAGCAGTGCACAGGGATACCACAATGAGCAGTTCTTC. The genes are TRBV6-1 and TRBJ2-1, with a possible D match to TRBD1 (6 bases). With 4 bases removed from V and 5 bases from J, the gap between germline ends came to 12 bases. Germline V gene lookup returns CDR1 MNHNS and CDR2 SASEGT. The CDR3 is 14 residues long.

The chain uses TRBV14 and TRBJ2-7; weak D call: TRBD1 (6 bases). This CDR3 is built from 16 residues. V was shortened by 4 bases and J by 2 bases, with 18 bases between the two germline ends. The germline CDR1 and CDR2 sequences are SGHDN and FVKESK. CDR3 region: CASSPTHQGSPYEQYF. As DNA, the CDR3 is TGTGCCAGCAGCCCAACCCACCAGGGGTCCCCCTACGAGCAGTACTTC.

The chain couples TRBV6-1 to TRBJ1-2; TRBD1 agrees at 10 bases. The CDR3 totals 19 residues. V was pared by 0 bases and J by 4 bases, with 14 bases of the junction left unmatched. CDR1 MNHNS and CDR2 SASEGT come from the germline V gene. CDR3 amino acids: CASSEASHPWDRGSYGYTF. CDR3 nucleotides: TGTGCCAGCAGTGAAGCCTCACATCCTTGGGACAGGGGAAGCTATGGCTACACCTTC.

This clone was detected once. The CDR3 nucleotides read TGTGCCAGCAGCCGACAGGGGGCCCATACATTCACCGGGGAGCTGTTTTTT. As protein: CASSRQGAHTFTGELFF. The chain uses TRBV11-1 and TRBJ2-2; 10 bases map to TRBD1. V shed 5 bases, J shed 4 bases, and the junction held 10 bases outside the gene matches. The germline V gene has CDR1 SGHAT and CDR2 FQDESV (reference sequence). This CDR3 is built from 17 residues.

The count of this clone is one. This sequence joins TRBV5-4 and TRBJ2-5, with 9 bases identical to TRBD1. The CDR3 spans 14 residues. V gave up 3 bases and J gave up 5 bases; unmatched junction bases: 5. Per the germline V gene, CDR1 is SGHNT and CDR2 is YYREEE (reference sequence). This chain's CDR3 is CASSSGQGWETQYF. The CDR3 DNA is TGTGCCAGCAGCTCAGGACAGGGGTGGGAGACCCAGTACTTC. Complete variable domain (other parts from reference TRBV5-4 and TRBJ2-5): ETGVTQSPTHLIKTRGQQVTLRCSSQSGHNTVSWYQQALGQGPQFIFQYYREEENGRGNFPPRFSGLQFPNYSSELNVNALELDDSALYLCASSSGQGWETQYFGPGTRLLVL.

CDR3 sequence (DNA): TGCGCCAGCACCGTCGAGTTCGCCGGGGAGCTGTTTTTT. Translation gives CASTVEFAGELFF. This sequence joins TRBV5-1 and TRBJ2-2; no clear D. The CDR3 has 13 amino acids. V gave up 6 bases and J gave up 6 bases, with 12 bases separating them. CDR1 and CDR2 from the germline V gene are SGHRS and YFSETQ. Filled out from reference TRBV5-1 and TRBJ2-2, the complete variable domain reads KAGVTQTPRYLIKTRGQQVTLSCSPISGHRSVSWYQQTPGQGLQFLFEYFSETQRNKGNFPGRFSGRQFSNSRSEMNVSTLELGDSALYLCASTVEFAGELFFGEGSRLTVL.

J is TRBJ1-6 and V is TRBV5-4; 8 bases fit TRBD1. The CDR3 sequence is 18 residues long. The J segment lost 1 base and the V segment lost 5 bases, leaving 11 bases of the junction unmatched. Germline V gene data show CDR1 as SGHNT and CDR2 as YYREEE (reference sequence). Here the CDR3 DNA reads TGTGCCAGCAGTTTTGACAGGGGAAGGGGTTCCTATAATTCACCCCTCCACTTT. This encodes CASSFDRGRGSYNSPLHF.

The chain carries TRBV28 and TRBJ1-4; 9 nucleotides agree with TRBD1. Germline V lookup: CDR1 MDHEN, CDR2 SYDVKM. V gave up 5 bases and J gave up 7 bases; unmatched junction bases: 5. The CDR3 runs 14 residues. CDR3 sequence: CASSDRQGGEKLFF. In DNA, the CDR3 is TGTGCCAGCAGTGATCGACAGGGGGGTGAAAAACTGTTTTTT.

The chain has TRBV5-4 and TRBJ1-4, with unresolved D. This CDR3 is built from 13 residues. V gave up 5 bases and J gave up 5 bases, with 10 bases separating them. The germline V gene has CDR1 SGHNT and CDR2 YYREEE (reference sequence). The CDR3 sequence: CASSSDGNEKLFF. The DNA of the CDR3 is TGTGCCAGCAGTTCGGACGGAAATGAAAAACTGTTTTTT. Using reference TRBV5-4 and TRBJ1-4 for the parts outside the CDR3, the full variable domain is ETGVTQSPTHLIKTRGQQVTLRCSSQSGHNTVSWYQQALGQGPQFIFQYYREEENGRGNFPPRFSGLQFPNYSSELNVNALELDDSALYLCASSSDGNEKLFFGSGTQLSVL.

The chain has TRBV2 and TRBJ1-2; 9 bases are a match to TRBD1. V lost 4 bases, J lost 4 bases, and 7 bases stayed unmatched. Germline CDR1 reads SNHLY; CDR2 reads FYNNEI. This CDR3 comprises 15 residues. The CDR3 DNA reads TGTGCCAGCAGTGCTTACAGGGGGCTTAGCTATGGCTACACCTTC. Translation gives CASSAYRGLSYGYTF.

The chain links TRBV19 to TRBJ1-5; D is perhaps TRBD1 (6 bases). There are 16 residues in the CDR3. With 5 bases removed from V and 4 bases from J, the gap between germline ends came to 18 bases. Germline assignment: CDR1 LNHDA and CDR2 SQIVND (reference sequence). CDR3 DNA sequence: TGTGCCAGTAGTGAAATACAGGGAGGAAGAAATCAGCCCCAGCATTTT. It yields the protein CASSEIQGGRNQPQHF.

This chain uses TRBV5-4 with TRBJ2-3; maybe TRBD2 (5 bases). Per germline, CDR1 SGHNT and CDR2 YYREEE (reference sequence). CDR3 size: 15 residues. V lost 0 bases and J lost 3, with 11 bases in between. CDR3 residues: CASSLEGRETDTQYF. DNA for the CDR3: TGTGCCAGCAGCTTGGAGGGAAGGGAGACAGATACGCAGTATTTT.

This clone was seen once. CDR3 sequence: CASSARGGRHYEQYF. The CDR3 DNA reads as TGCGCCAGCAGCGCTCGAGGGGGCCGCCACTACGAGCAGTACTTC. The chain has TRBV5-1 and TRBJ2-7; TRBD1 aligns across 7 bases. Germline V lookup: CDR1 SGHRS, CDR2 YFSETQ. The ends lost 4 bases at V and 3 bases at J; junction bases unmatched: 10. The CDR3 extends over 15 amino acids.

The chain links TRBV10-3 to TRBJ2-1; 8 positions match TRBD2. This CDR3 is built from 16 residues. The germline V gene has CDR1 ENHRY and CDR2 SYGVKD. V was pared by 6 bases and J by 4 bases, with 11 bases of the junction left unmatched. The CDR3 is CAIRRNPAGAYNEQFF. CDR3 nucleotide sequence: TGTGCCATCAGACGGAACCCAGCGGGGGCTTACAATGAGCAGTTCTTC.

Here the CDR3 reads CASGLAGGETQYF. The DNA for the CDR3 is TGTGCCAGCGGACTAGCGGGGGGAGAGACCCAGTACTTC. The chain has TRBV11-1 and TRBJ2-5; 14 positions agree with TRBD2. CDR3 length: 13 residues. V lost 8 bases to trimming and J lost 4 bases; unmatched junction nucleotides: 0. CDR1 is SGHAT and CDR2 is FQDESV in the germline V gene (reference sequence).

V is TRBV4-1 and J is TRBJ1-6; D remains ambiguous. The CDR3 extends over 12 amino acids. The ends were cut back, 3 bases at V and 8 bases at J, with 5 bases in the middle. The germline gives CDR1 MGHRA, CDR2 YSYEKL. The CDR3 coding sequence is TGCGCCAGCAGCCAGTTGGATTCACCCCTCCACTTT. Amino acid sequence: CASSQLDSPLHF.

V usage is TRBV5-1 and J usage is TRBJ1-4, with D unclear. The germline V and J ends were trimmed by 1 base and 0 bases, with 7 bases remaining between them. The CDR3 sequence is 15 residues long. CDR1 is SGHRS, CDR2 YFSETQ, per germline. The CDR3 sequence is CASSLQPATNEKLFF. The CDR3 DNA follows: TGCGCCAGCAGCTTGCAGCCTGCAACTAATGAAAAACTGTTTTTT.